This T cell receptor beta chain was recorded in a study of cytomegalovirus exposure and HLA in healthy donors. The PCR used 60 Vbeta and 13 Jbeta primers. Profiled with immunoSEQ multiplex PCR; TCRdb holds only in-frame clones, not every one. The data hold fewer than 200,000 clones, with 82% observed a single time. On this clone: Additional DNA sequences in this sample encode the identical CDR3.

The junction had 6 bases not matched to a gene; V was cut back by 6 bases and J by 2 bases. CDR1 is MDHEN and CDR2 is SYDVKM in the germline V gene. The CDR3 covers 14 residues. The chain employs TRBV28 and TRBJ1-2, with TRBD1 matching 7 bases. This receptor was taken from a woman in her 50s in good health and CMV-seronegative. The source material was PBMCs. CDR3 region: CASRPGTANYGYTF. The CDR3 region has the DNA TGTGCCAGCAGACCCGGGACAGCGAACTATGGCTACACCTTC.